This T cell receptor (beta chain) was recorded in a study of T cells in narcolepsy. About the research overall: Healthy controls were enrolled alongside patients with narcolepsy type 1 or type 2.

Profiled with immunoSEQ multiplex PCR; TCRdb holds only in-frame clones, not every one. The sample includes about 32,000 clones, roughly 80% seen only once; the top ten take around 3.7%. Study results and caveats: HCRT-specific and TRIB2-specific autoreactive clonotypes appeared among same-patient CSF and blood CD4+ clonotypes. Autoreactive clone sequences were missing from some blood memory CD4+ repertoires.

With regard to this clone: Its target is unknown.

Trimming left V 7 bases short and J 8 bases short, with 11 bases between. In germline, CDR1 is MNHNS, CDR2 SASEGT. The CDR3 sequence is 11 residues long. The chain joins TRBV6-1 to TRBJ1-2; no firm D call. The source material was memory (CD45RA-) CD4+ T cells from blood. The sequence came from a human donor in good health. In DNA form, the CDR3 reads TGTGCCAGCACTGGCACTTGGGGCTACACCTTC. The encoded protein is CASTGTWGYTF.